This T cell receptor beta chain was captured in a study of B cell selection in AIRE deficiency. Assay: immunoSEQ multiplex PCR; the TCRdb copy retains only in-frame clones and omits some. The table has thousands of clones, over 70% seen once. The regulatory T cell sort gate was CD4+CD25hiCD127low/negative. CDR1 and CDR2 from the germline V gene are LNHDA and SQIVND (reference sequence). The CDR3 totals 15 residues. V gave up 8 bases and J gave up 0 bases, with 14 bases separating them. This clonotype was sampled from a human donor with AIRE deficiency. V and J are TRBV19 and TRBJ2-1; TRBD2 might be the D (5 bases). Sequences were obtained from Tregs sorted from PBMCs. The CDR3 coding sequence is TGTGCCAGTTCCCTTGAGCGGACCTCCTACAATGAGCAGTTCTTC. Translation gives CASSLERTSYNEQFF.